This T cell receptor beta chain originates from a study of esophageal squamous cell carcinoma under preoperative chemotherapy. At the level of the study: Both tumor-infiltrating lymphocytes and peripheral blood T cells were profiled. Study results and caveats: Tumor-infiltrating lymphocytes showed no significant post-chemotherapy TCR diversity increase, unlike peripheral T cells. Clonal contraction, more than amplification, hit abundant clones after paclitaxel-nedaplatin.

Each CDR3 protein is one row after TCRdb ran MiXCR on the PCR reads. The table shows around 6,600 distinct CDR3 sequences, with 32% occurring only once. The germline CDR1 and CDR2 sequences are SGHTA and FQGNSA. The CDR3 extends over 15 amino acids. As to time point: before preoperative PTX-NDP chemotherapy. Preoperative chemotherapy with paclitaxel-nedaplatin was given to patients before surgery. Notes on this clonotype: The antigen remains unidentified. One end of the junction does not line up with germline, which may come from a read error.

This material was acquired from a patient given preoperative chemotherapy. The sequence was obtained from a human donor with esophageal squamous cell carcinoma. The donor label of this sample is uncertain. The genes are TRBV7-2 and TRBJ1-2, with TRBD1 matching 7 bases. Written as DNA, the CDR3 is TGTGCCAGCAGCTCCCCAGACAGGGTAATTCGTGGCTACAGCTTC. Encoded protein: CASSSPDRVIRGYSF.